These 26 T cell receptor beta chains came from one sample sequenced in a study of blood T cell repertoires in COVID-19. The protocol was immunoSEQ multiplex PCR, while the TCRdb copy is restricted to in-frame clones and leaves out a portion. The sample holds 290,000 or so clones, approximately 85% seen once. The material sequenced was peripheral blood. The receptors were gathered from a man aged 50 to 60 with active or convalescent COVID-19.

This clone turned up a few times. The rearrangement links TRBV2 to TRBJ1-2; a possible D gene is TRBD1 (5 bases). The CDR3 is 13 amino acids. The ends were cut back, 7 bases at V and 8 bases at J, with 17 bases in the middle. Germline V gives CDR1 SNHLY, CDR2 FYNNEI. CDR3 protein: CASIQDPGNGYTF. The CDR3 DNA sequence: TGTGCCAGCATCCAAGACCCAGGGAACGGCTACACCTTC.

The rearrangement uses TRBV4-1 and TRBJ2-6; D is unclear. Trimming stripped 5 bases from V and 0 bases from J, with 5 bases between. Germline CDR1 is MGHRA and CDR2 is YSYEKL. The CDR3 sequence is 14 residues long. The CDR3 sequence: CASSSISGANVLTF. CDR3 nucleotide sequence: TGCGCCAGCAGCTCCATCTCTGGGGCCAACGTCCTGACTTTC.

The chain recombines TRBV10-3 with TRBJ2-5, with 9 bases matching TRBD2. The germline V gene has CDR1 ENHRY and CDR2 SYGVKD. The CDR3 covers 15 residues. Trimming took 6 bases from V and 2 from J; bases not matched to a gene: 7. The CDR3 loop is CAISSPTSGQETQYF. CDR3 bases: TGTGCCATCAGCTCACCGACTAGCGGTCAAGAGACCCAGTACTTC.

V gene TRBV4-1 combines with J gene TRBJ1-4, with 8 bases lining up with TRBD1. The CDR3 totals 19 residues. The junction had 18 bases not matched to a gene; V was cut back by 1 base and J by 8 bases. The V gene's germline CDR1 is MGHRA and CDR2 YSYEKL. The chain's CDR3 is CASSQASGRDRRKKEKLFF. CDR3 coding DNA: TGCGCCAGCAGCCAAGCAAGCGGGAGGGACAGGAGGAAAAAGGAAAAACTGTTTTTT.

The chain couples TRBV5-4 to TRBJ1-2; the D gene is possibly TRBD1 (5 bases). Trimming stripped 0 bases from V and 0 bases from J, with 12 bases between. The CDR3 totals 16 residues. Germline values: CDR1 SGHNT, CDR2 YYREEE (reference sequence). CDR3 nucleotide sequence: TGTGCCAGCAGCTTGGGGCAGGGCGTAGCTAACTATGGCTACACCTTC. It translates to CASSLGQGVANYGYTF.

There are a few counts of this clone. The chain recombines TRBV5-1 with TRBJ1-1, with 7 bases aligning to TRBD1. This CDR3 has 14 residues. V lost 2 bases, J lost 6 bases, and 7 bases stayed unmatched. Germline CDR1 reads SGHRS; CDR2 reads YFSETQ. CDR3 in amino acids: CASSFDRVRSEAFF. The CDR3 bases are TGCGCCAGCAGCTTCGACAGGGTCAGGTCTGAAGCTTTCTTT.

This clone appeared a few times. This rearrangement joins TRBV13 to TRBJ2-2, with TRBD1 matching over 7 bases. J gave up 4 bases and V 3 bases, and 8 bases lay outside the gene matches. Germline V gene sequence: CDR1 PRHDT, CDR2 FYEKMQ (reference sequence). The CDR3 contains 16 residues. The CDR3 protein is CASSFRGPRRTGELFF. The CDR3 coding sequence is TGTGCCAGCAGCTTTAGGGGGCCCCGTCGCACCGGGGAGCTGTTTTTT.

The chain couples TRBV28 to TRBJ1-5; maybe TRBD1 (6 bases). Germline V CDR1 and CDR2: MDHEN, SYDVKM. This CDR3 has 16 amino acids. V was clipped by 3 bases and J by 4 bases, with 16 bases between them. This chain's CDR3 is CASSFGDRPANQPQHF. The CDR3 DNA is TGTGCCAGCAGTTTCGGCGACAGGCCCGCTAATCAGCCCCAGCATTTT.

The V and J genes are TRBV24-1 and TRBJ2-5; D is unresolved. Deletions cut 4 bases from V and 5 bases from J, with 13 bases between. CDR3 length: 14 residues. Germline CDR1 and CDR2: KGHDR and SFDVKD. DNA of the CDR3: TGTGCCACCAGTGAGGCTTTCCAGAGGGAGACCCAGTACTTC. This translates into CATSEAFQRETQYF.

This chain's CDR3 is CASSERRSTDTQYF. The CDR3 bases are TGTGCCAGCAGTGAACGGCGGAGCACAGATACGCAGTATTTT. The rearrangement links TRBV2 to TRBJ2-3; D gene unclear. The CDR3 has 14 amino acids. From germline, CDR1 is SNHLY and CDR2 FYNNEI. V was trimmed by 2 bases and J by 0 bases, leaving 6 bases between them.

The chain employs TRBV18 and TRBJ2-1; maybe TRBD1 (5 bases). Trimming took 3 bases from V and 12 from J, leaving 12 bases between them. The germline V gene has CDR1 KGHSH and CDR2 LQKENI. The CDR3 spans 12 residues. CDR3 nucleotides: TGTGCCAGCTCACCGGACGACAGAGTGCAGTTCTTC. This translates into CASSPDDRVQFF.

This clone was observed once. The chain has TRBV4-3 and TRBJ2-5; 12 nucleotides match TRBD1. CDR3 length: 17 amino acids. V lost 0 bases and J lost 5; bases outside the gene matches: 7. The V gene's germline CDR1 is LGHNA and CDR2 YSLEER. CDR3 amino acids: CASSQDLGQGARETQYF. The CDR3 DNA reads TGCGCCAGCAGCCAAGATTTGGGACAGGGGGCGCGGGAGACCCAGTACTTC.

This clone showed up just once. The gene calls are TRBV7-9 and TRBJ2-4, with D maybe TRBD2 (6 bases). Germline V CDR1 and CDR2: SEHNR, FQNEAQ (reference sequence). Trimming removed 6 bases from V and 9 bases from J, with 15 bases in between. The CDR3 runs to 13 residues. This CDR3 is CASSPGEKGIQYF. The CDR3 bases are TGTGCCAGCAGTCCGGGGGAGAAGGGCATTCAGTACTTC.

The chain recombines TRBV5-8 with TRBJ1-2, with TRBD1 identical over 10 bases. There are 14 residues in the CDR3. The germline CDR1 and CDR2 sequences are SGHTS and YDEGEE. Trimming removed 2 bases from V and 3 bases from J; junction bases left unmatched: 1. DNA for the CDR3: TGTGCCAGCAGCTTCGGACAGGGGGACTATGGCTACACCTTC. Translating gives CASSFGQGDYGYTF.

The chain links TRBV30 to TRBJ1-5, with TRBD1 matching 7 bases. Germline trimming cut 2 bases from V and 5 bases from J; bases unmatched to any gene: 3. CDR1 is GTSNPN, CDR2 SVGIG, per germline (reference sequence). The CDR3 extends over 13 amino acids. This CDR3 is CAWSRQGDQPQHF. The CDR3 region has the DNA TGTGCCTGGAGTCGACAGGGCGATCAGCCCCAGCATTTT.

The CDR3 nucleotides are TGCAGCTCGGGGACAGGGGGGGGCGAGCAGTACTTC. Its protein product is CSSGTGGGEQYF. This rearrangement joins TRBV29-1 to TRBJ2-7; 11 positions agree with TRBD1. Germline lookup yields CDR1 SQVTM and CDR2 ANQGSEA. V was clipped by 8 bases and J by 6 bases; unmatched bases: 6. The CDR3 spans 12 residues.

The chain combines TRBV6-5 with TRBJ2-1, with D perhaps TRBD1 (5 bases). The CDR3 consists of 13 residues. Deletions cut 4 bases from V and 5 bases from J, with 9 bases between. CDR1 and CDR2 (germline): MNHEY, SVGAGI. CDR3 nucleotide sequence: TGTGCCAGCAGTTCGGACACGCACAATGAGCAGTTCTTC. As protein: CASSSDTHNEQFF.

This clone came up a few times. The rearrangement links TRBV3-1 (or the pseudogene TRBV3-2) to TRBJ1-5; possible D gene TRBD1, 5 bases. Trimming removed 1 base at V and 7 bases at J, with 11 bases between. Germline-derived CDR1 and CDR2 are LGHDT and YNNKEL (reference sequence). The CDR3 has 14 residues. For the CDR3, the DNA is TGTGCCAGCAGCCAAGGGGGGGGGTGGCAGCCCCAGCATTTT. Amino acid sequence: CASSQGGGWQPQHF.

The chain employs TRBV7-9 and TRBJ2-1; the match to TRBD2 covers 7 bases. Losses at the gene ends were 2 bases for V and 2 bases for J; bases not matched to a gene: 6. The CDR3 has 16 residues. Germline-derived CDR1 and CDR2 are SEHNR and FQNEAQ (reference sequence). The CDR3 DNA reads as TGTGCCAGCAGCTTAAAGGGCGGGAGAGCCTACAATGAGCAGTTCTTC. Encoded protein: CASSLKGGRAYNEQFF. Based on the CDR3 plus reference TRBV7-9 and TRBJ2-1, the full variable domain is DTGVSQNPRHKITKRGQNVTFRCDPISEHNRLYWYRQTLGQGPEFLTYFQNEAQLEKSRLLSDRFSAERPKGSFSTLEIQRTEQGDSAMYLCASSLKGGRAYNEQFFGPGTRLTVL.

V gene TRBV28 combines with J gene TRBJ2-7, with 7 positions matching TRBD1. The ends lost 3 bases at V and 3 bases at J; junction bases unmatched: 11. This CDR3 is 16 amino acids long. Germline loops: CDR1 MDHEN, CDR2 SYDVKM. The CDR3 region has the DNA TGTGCCAGCAGTTTGATTGGGACAGCTTCCGTCTACGAGCAGTACTTC. It yields the protein CASSLIGTASVYEQYF.

CDR3: CASSLRQSQTQYF. In DNA form, the CDR3 reads TGTGCCAGCAGCTTAAGACAGAGTCAGACCCAGTACTTC. V is TRBV7-2 and J is TRBJ2-5, with a weak D call TRBD1 (5 bases). V shed 2 bases and J shed 6 bases, with 10 bases lying between them. Germline CDR1 SGHTA, CDR2 FQGNSA. The CDR3 consists of 13 residues.

Remarks on this clone: The sample carries other DNA sequences with the same CDR3. This chain joins TRBV5-1 and TRBJ1-2; D is possibly TRBD1 (5 bases). Deletions cut 0 bases from V and 2 bases from J, with 8 bases between. CDR1 and CDR2 from the germline V gene are SGHRS and YFSETQ. The CDR3 is 14 amino acids. DNA for the CDR3: TGCGCCAGCAGCTTGGGAGACAGAAACTATGGCTACACCTTC. Translated, it gives CASSLGDRNYGYTF.

The genes are TRBV6-2 or TRBV6-3 and TRBJ1-2; the match to TRBD1 covers 9 bases. V shed 2 bases, J shed 4 bases, and the junction held 8 bases outside the gene matches. The CDR3 contains 16 residues. CDR1 is MNHEY, CDR2 SVGEGT, per germline. The chain's CDR3 is CASSYDRDREFYGYTF. The CDR3 bases are TGTGCCAGCAGTTACGACCGGGACAGGGAGTTCTATGGCTACACCTTC.

The rearrangement uses TRBV14 and TRBJ1-2, with 8 positions matching TRBD1. The V gene's germline CDR1 is SGHDN and CDR2 FVKESK. The length of the CDR3 is 15 residues. V lost 4 bases and J lost 7; bases outside the gene matches: 11. The CDR3 sequence: CASSLQRTGSRGYTF. For the CDR3, the DNA is TGTGCCAGCAGCCTTCAGAGGACAGGGTCGCGTGGCTACACCTTC.

The chain is built from TRBV12-5 and TRBJ1-2, with TRBD1 identical over 8 bases. This CDR3 spans 14 amino acids. J was trimmed by 7 bases and V by 1 base; bases with no gene match: 5. CDR1 and CDR2 (germline): LGHNT, FRNRAP. This chain's CDR3 is CASGLGQGMGGYTF. The CDR3 coding sequence is TGTGCTAGTGGTTTGGGACAGGGGATGGGTGGCTACACCTTC.

This chain joins TRBV30 and TRBJ2-1; 16 bases align to TRBD2. The CDR3 has 14 amino acids. The V and J ends lost 4 bases and 7 bases, in that order; junction bases with no gene match: 1. Germline values: CDR1 GTSNPN, CDR2 SVGIG (reference sequence). The CDR3 nucleotides are TGTGCCTGGAAGGGACTAGCGGGAGGGAATGAGCAGTTCTTC. It codes for CAWKGLAGGNEQFF. The entire variable domain, with the rest obtained from reference TRBV30 and TRBJ2-1, is as follows: SQTIHQWPATLVQPVGSPLSLECTVEGTSNPNLYWYRQAAGRGLQLLFYSVGIGQISSEVPQNLSASRPQDRQFILSSKKLLLSDSGFYLCAWKGLAGGNEQFFGPGTRLTVL.